The rows below give T cell receptor beta chains drawn from one sample of a study of CD8+ T cells in alopecia areata. Data came from immunoSEQ multiplex PCR; TCRdb stores just in-frame clones and leaves some out. The table shows tens of thousands of clones, with 51% occurring only once. Sequenced material: NKG2D-high CD8+ T cells sorted from blood. Receptor source: a human donor with alopecia areata. Each CDR3 is given with its conserved first and last residue. A D gene is named only where the DNA matches it firmly. Expanded clones get a size class; other rows say once, few or many, or leave the size out.

V: TRBV16; D: -; J: TRBJ2-1; size: -; DNA: TGTGCCAGCAGCCAGAACAATGAGCAGTTCTTC; CDR3: CASSQNNEQFF
V: TRBV9; D: -; J: TRBJ2-1; size: -; DNA: TGTGCCAGCAGCGTAGCCGTCTACAATGAGCAGTTCTTC; CDR3: CASSVAVYNEQFF
V: TRBV9; D: -; J: TRBJ1-1; size: -; DNA: TGTGCCAGCAGCGTAGGGGACACCTACACTGAAGCTTTCTTT; CDR3: CASSVGDTYTEAFF
V: TRBV7-2; D: TRBD1; J: TRBJ2-7; size: -; DNA: TGTGCCAGCAGCCTGACAGGGGGCGGAAGATCCGAGCAGTACTTC; CDR3: CASSLTGGGRSEQYF
V: TRBV29-1; D: -; J: TRBJ2-1; size: -; DNA: TGCAGCGTGGACGGACAGTCCCTGTCCTACAATGAGCAGTTCTTC; CDR3: CSVDGQSLSYNEQFF
V: TRBV27; D: -; J: TRBJ2-1; size: -; DNA: TGTGCCAGCAGTCCTGGGACGGAGGGTGCGTTCTTC; CDR3: CASSPGTEGAFF
V: TRBV28; D: -; J: TRBJ1-1; size: few; DNA: TGTGCCAGCAGCGCCGGGACGGGGAACACTGAAGCTTTCTTT; CDR3: CASSAGTGNTEAFF
V: TRBV27; D: -; J: TRBJ2-1; size: -; DNA: TGTGCCAGCAACCCGCTAGGCTTCAATGAGCAGTTCTTC; CDR3: CASNPLGFNEQFF
V: TRBV9; D: -; J: TRBJ2-7; size: few; DNA: TGTGCCAGCAGCCCCTTTCCAGCAGGGCTGTCGTACGAGCAGTACTTC; CDR3: CASSPFPAGLSYEQYF
V: TRBV29-1; D: TRBD1; J: TRBJ2-7; size: -; DNA: TGCAGCACGATCTCCGGGACAGGGGACTACGAGCAGTACTTC; CDR3: CSTISGTGDYEQYF
V: TRBV5-1; D: -; J: TRBJ2-7; size: few; DNA: TGCGCCAGCAGCGAGGAGGCCTACGAGCAGTACTTC; CDR3: CASSEEAYEQYF
V: TRBV4-1; D: -; J: TRBJ2-1; size: -; DNA: TGCGCCAGCAGCCAAGACAAGTACAATGAGCAGTTCTTC; CDR3: CASSQDKYNEQFF
V: TRBV5-1; D: -; J: TRBJ2-2; size: once; DNA: TGCGCCAGCAGCCCCGAAGGGGCCGGGGAGCTGTTTTTT; CDR3: CASSPEGAGELFF
V: TRBV29-1; D: TRBD1; J: TRBJ2-5; size: few; DNA: TGCAGCGGTTACAGGGGAACAGCGGAGACCCAGTACTTC; CDR3: CSGYRGTAETQYF
V: TRBV2; D: TRBD2; J: TRBJ2-1; size: few; DNA: TGTGCCTCAAGGGGACTAGCGGGAGGTACTGAGCAGTTCTTC; CDR3: CASRGLAGGTEQFF
V: TRBV6-6; D: -; J: TRBJ2-3; size: -; DNA: TGTGCCAGCAGTTACATGCAGGGGCGAGTGGATACGCAGTATTTT; CDR3: CASSYMQGRVDTQYF
V: TRBV14; D: -; J: TRBJ2-1; size: -; DNA: TGTGCCAGCAGCCAAGACAGGGCTACCCAGTTCTTC; CDR3: CASSQDRATQFF
V: TRBV21-1; D: -; J: TRBJ2-7; size: -; DNA: TGTGCCAGCAGCAAACAGCAGGCTAGGGAGTACTTC; CDR3: CASSKQQAREYF
V: TRBV30; D: -; J: TRBJ2-3; size: -; DNA: TGTGCCTGGATGCCGCCAGGGACTTCAAGCACAGATACGCAGTATTTT; CDR3: CAWMPPGTSSTDTQYF
V: TRBV29-1; D: TRBD2; J: TRBJ2-1; size: -; DNA: TGCAGCGTTGAAGTTGTCACTAGCGGGACGGATGAGCAGTTCTTC; CDR3: CSVEVVTSGTDEQFF
V: TRBV2; D: -; J: TRBJ2-7; size: -; DNA: TGTGCCAGCCAAGGGTTCGAGCAGTACTTC; CDR3: CASQGFEQYF
V: TRBV9; D: TRBD2; J: TRBJ2-7; size: -; DNA: TGTGCCAGCAGCGTAGCGGGAGGGTCCTCCTACGAGCAGTACTTC; CDR3: CASSVAGGSSYEQYF
V: TRBV29-1; D: -; J: TRBJ2-7; size: -; DNA: TGCAGCGTTGAAGGGGTAGGATCCGACTACGAGCAGTACTTC; CDR3: CSVEGVGSDYEQYF
V: TRBV28; D: TRBD1; J: TRBJ2-7; size: -; DNA: TGTGCCAGCAGTTTGGTGACAGGGTCCTACGAGCAGTACTTC; CDR3: CASSLVTGSYEQYF
V: TRBV4-3; D: TRBD1; J: TRBJ2-7; size: -; DNA: TGCGCCAGCAGCCAAGGGGTAGGGGACAGCTCCTACGAGCAGTACTTC; CDR3: CASSQGVGDSSYEQYF
V: TRBV28; D: -; J: TRBJ2-1; size: once; DNA: TGTGCCAGCACTCCGGCCCATCTTCCCTACAATGAGCAGTTCTTC; CDR3: CASTPAHLPYNEQFF
V: TRBV6-5; D: -; J: TRBJ2-3; size: -; DNA: TGTGCCAGCAGTTACGACCGGGGGGCCACAGATACGCAGTATTTT; CDR3: CASSYDRGATDTQYF
V: TRBV7-6; D: TRBD2; J: TRBJ2-5; size: -; DNA: TGTGCCAGCAGCCCCCAGGGACTAGCGGCCCAAGAGACCCAGTACTTC; CDR3: CASSPQGLAAQETQYF
V: TRBV29-1; D: -; J: TRBJ2-3; size: -; DNA: TGCAGCGTTGAAGCTGTCCGCACAGATACGCAGTATTTT; CDR3: CSVEAVRTDTQYF
V: TRBV5-1; D: -; J: TRBJ2-5; size: -; DNA: TGCGCCAGCAGCTTGGAGAAAGTCGGCGGCAAAGAGACCCAGTACTTC; CDR3: CASSLEKVGGKETQYF
V: TRBV2; D: TRBD2; J: TRBJ2-5; size: once; DNA: TGTGCCAGCAGTGAAGCTAGCGGGGGGGCCTGGGAGACCCAGTACTTC; CDR3: CASSEASGGAWETQYF
V: TRBV11-2; D: -; J: TRBJ2-7; size: -; DNA: TGTGCCAGCAGCCGTGCCGGGTTTGGGGACGAGCAGTACTTC; CDR3: CASSRAGFGDEQYF
V: TRBV7-9; D: TRBD2; J: TRBJ2-3; size: -; DNA: TGTGCCAGCAGCCCTGGGGGGGGCACAGATACGCAGTATTTT; CDR3: CASSPGGGTDTQYF
V: TRBV29-1; D: -; J: TRBJ1-2; size: -; DNA: TGCAGCGTTAGGGACACCGGCTATGGCTACACCTTC; CDR3: CSVRDTGYGYTF
V: TRBV4-3; D: -; J: TRBJ2-3; size: once; DNA: TGCGCCAGCAGTCACGCCTGGGACTCGACTCGGGGAAGCACAGATACGCAGTATTTT; CDR3: CASSHAWDSTRGSTDTQYF
V: TRBV7-9; D: -; J: TRBJ2-7; size: -; DNA: TGTGCCAGCACTAGGGGGGGCGCCTACGAGCAGTACTTC; CDR3: CASTRGGAYEQYF
V: TRBV7-2; D: -; J: TRBJ2-2; size: -; DNA: TGTGCCAGCAGTCCCGGGACCGGGGAGCTGTTTTTT; CDR3: CASSPGTGELFF
V: TRBV28; D: TRBD2; J: TRBJ2-3; size: -; DNA: TGTGCCAGCAGGGGACTAGCGGGAGGGCCAGATACGCAGTATTTT; CDR3: CASRGLAGGPDTQYF
V: TRBV30; D: -; J: TRBJ2-7; size: few; DNA: TGTGCCTGGGGTGTGGGGGAGCAGTACTTC; CDR3: CAWGVGEQYF
V: TRBV6-5; D: -; J: TRBJ2-1; size: -; DNA: TGTGCCAGCAGTTACGGGGACAACAATGAGCAGTTCTTC; CDR3: CASSYGDNNEQFF
V: TRBV4-1; D: -; J: TRBJ2-7; size: few; DNA: TGCGCCAGCAGCCAAGATGGCGCACCGAGCTCCTACGAGCAGTACTTC; CDR3: CASSQDGAPSSYEQYF
V: TRBV27; D: TRBD1; J: TRBJ2-1; size: once; DNA: TGTGCCAGCAGTTTGGTTCTTTGGGCAGGGGGCAGGAATGAGCAGTTCTTC; CDR3: CASSLVLWAGGRNEQFF
V: TRBV5-1; D: -; J: TRBJ2-7; size: few; DNA: TGCGCCAGCAGCTTGTCCGACACCTACGAGCAGTACTTC; CDR3: CASSLSDTYEQYF
V: TRBV23-1; D: -; J: TRBJ2-7; size: -; DNA: TGCGCCAGCCGCTGTGGGACACGCCATACCTACGAGCAGTACTTC; CDR3: CASRCGTRHTYEQYF
V: TRBV10-3; D: TRBD1; J: TRBJ2-5; size: -; DNA: TGTGCCATCAGCGGGGACAGGGGGCTGGAGACCCAGTACTTC; CDR3: CAISGDRGLETQYF
V: TRBV27; D: TRBD2; J: TRBJ2-7; size: -; DNA: TGTGCCAGCAGTCCTCAGGGGCTAGCGGGAGGGCCTTCCGGGGACGAGCAGTACTTC; CDR3: CASSPQGLAGGPSGDEQYF
V: TRBV7-9; D: TRBD1; J: TRBJ2-3; size: -; DNA: TGTGCCAGCAGCTTGACAGGGGGCGCAGATACGCAGTATTTT; CDR3: CASSLTGGADTQYF
V: TRBV30; D: TRBD2; J: TRBJ2-7; size: -; DNA: TGTGCCTGGAGCATGGGACTAGCGGGTCTCGAGCAGTACTTC; CDR3: CAWSMGLAGLEQYF